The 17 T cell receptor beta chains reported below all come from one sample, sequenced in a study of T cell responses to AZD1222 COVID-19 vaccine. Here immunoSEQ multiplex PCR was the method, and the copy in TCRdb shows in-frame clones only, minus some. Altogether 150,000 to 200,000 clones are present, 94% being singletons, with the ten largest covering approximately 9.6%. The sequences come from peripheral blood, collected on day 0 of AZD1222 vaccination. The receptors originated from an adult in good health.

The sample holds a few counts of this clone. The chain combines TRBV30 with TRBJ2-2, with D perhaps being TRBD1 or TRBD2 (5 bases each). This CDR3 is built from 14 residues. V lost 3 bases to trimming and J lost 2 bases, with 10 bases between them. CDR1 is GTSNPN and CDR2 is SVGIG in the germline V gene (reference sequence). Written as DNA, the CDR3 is TGTGCCTGGAGCCGGGGCAGAAACACCGGGGAGCTGTTTTTT. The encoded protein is CAWSRGRNTGELFF.

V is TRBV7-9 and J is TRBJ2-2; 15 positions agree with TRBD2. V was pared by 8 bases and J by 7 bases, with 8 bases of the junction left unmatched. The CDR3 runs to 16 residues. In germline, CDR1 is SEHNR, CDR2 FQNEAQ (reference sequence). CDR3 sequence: CASGLAGGPYVGELFF. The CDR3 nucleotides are TGTGCCAGCGGACTAGCGGGAGGGCCGTACGTCGGGGAGCTGTTTTTT.

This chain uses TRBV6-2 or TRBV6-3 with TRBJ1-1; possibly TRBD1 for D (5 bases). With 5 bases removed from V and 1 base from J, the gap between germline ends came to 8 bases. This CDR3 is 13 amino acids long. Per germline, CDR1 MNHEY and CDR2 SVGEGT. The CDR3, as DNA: TGTGCCAGCAGTACAACAGGGAACACTGAAGCTTTCTTT. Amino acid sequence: CASSTTGNTEAFF.

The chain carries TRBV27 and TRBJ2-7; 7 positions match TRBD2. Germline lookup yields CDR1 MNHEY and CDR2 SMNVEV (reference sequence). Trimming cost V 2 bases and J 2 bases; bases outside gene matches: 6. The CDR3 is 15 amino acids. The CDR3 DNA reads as TGTGCCAGCAGTTTACTAGCGGAGCCCACCTACGAGCAGTACTTC. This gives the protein CASSLLAEPTYEQYF.

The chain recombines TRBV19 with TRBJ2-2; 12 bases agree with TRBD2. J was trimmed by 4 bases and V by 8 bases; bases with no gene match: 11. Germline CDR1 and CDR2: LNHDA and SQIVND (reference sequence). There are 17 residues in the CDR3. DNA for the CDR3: TGTGCCAGTGTCTGGACTAGCGGGATGGGGGGCACCGGGGAGCTGTTTTTT. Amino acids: CASVWTSGMGGTGELFF.

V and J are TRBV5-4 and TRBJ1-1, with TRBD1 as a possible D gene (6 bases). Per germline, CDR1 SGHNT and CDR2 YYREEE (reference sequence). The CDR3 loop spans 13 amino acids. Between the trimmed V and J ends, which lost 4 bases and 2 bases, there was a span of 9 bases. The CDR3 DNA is TGTGCCAGCAGCCCGGGACACAACACTGAAGCTTTCTTT. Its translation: CASSPGHNTEAFF.

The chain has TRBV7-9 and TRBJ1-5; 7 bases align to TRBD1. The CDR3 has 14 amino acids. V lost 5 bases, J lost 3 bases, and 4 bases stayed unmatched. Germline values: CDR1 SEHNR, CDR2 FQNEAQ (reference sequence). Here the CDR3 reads CASSAQGDNQPQHF. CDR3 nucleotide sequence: TGTGCCAGCAGCGCCCAGGGGGACAATCAGCCCCAGCATTTT.

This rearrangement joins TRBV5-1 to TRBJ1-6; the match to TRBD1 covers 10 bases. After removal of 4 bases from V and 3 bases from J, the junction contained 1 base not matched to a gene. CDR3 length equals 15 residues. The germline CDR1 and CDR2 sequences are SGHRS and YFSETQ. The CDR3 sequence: CASSRTGGYNSPLHF. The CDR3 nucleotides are TGCGCCAGCAGCAGGACAGGGGGCTATAATTCACCCCTCCACTTT.

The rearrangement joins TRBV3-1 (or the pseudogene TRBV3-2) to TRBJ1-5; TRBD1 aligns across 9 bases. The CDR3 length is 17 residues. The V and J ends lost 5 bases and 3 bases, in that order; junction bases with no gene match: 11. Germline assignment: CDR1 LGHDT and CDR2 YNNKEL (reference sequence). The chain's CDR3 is CASSTSTGGRDNQPQHF. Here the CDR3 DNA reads TGTGCCAGCAGCACCAGCACAGGGGGCCGAGACAATCAGCCCCAGCATTTT.

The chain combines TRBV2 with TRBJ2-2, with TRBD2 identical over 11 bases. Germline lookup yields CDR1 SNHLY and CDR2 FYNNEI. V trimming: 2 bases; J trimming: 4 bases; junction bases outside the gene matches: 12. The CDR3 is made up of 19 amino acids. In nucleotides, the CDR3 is TGTGCCAGCAGTGAACTTGGGACTAGCGGAAGCGTAGGCACCGGGGAGCTGTTTTTT. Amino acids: CASSELGTSGSVGTGELFF.

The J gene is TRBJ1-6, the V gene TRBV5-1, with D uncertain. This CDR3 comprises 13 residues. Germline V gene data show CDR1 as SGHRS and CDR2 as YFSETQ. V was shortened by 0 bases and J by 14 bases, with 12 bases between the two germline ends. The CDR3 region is CASSLDGPKTLHF. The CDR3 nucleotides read TGCGCCAGCAGCTTGGACGGTCCGAAAACCCTCCACTTT.

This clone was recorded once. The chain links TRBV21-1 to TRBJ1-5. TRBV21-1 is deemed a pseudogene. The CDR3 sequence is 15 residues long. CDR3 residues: CASSKLSGGDQPQHF. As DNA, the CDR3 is TGTGCCAGCAGCAAATTGTCAGGCGGGGATCAGCCCCAGCATTTT.

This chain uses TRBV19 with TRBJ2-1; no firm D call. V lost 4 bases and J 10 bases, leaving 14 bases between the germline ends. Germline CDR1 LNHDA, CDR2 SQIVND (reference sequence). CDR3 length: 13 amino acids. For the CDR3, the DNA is TGTGCCAGTAGTAAGGGTTCCGCTGTGGAGCAGTTCTTC. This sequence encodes CASSKGSAVEQFF. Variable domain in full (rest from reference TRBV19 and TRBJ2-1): DGGITQSPKYLFRKEGQNVTLSCEQNLNHDAMYWYRQDPGQGLRLIYYSQIVNDFQKGDIAEGYSVSREKKESFPLTVTSAQKNPTAFYLCASSKGSAVEQFFGPGTRLTVL.

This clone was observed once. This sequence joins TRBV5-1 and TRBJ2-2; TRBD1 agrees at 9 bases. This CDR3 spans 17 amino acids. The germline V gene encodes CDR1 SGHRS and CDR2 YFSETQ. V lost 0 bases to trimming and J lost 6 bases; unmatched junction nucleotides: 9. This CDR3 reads CASSLERGQGGSGELFF. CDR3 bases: TGCGCCAGCAGCTTGGAGAGGGGACAGGGAGGATCCGGGGAGCTGTTTTTT.

The CDR3 spells CASSFSQGGYTGELFF. CDR3 coding DNA: TGTGCCAGCAGTTTCTCCCAGGGGGGGTACACCGGGGAGCTGTTTTTT. This rearrangement joins TRBV28 to TRBJ2-2; D is tentatively TRBD1 or TRBD2 (7 bases each). Per the germline V gene, CDR1 is MDHEN and CDR2 is SYDVKM. CDR3 length: 16 amino acids. V was clipped by 3 bases and J by 3 bases, with 14 bases between them.

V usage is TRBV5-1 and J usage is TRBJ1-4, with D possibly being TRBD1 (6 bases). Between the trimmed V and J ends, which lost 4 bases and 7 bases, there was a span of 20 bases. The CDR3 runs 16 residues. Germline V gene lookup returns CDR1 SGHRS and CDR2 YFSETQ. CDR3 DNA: TGCGCCAGCAGCCCCTCTGTCTCTGGGGGCGCTGAAAAACTGTTTTTT. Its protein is CASSPSVSGGAEKLFF.

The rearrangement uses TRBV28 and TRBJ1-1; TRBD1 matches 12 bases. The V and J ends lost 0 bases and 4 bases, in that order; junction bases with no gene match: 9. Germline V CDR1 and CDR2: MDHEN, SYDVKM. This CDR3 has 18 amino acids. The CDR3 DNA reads TGTGCCAGCAGTTTATGGACCGGGACAGGGGGCGTCCGCACTGAAGCTTTCTTT. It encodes CASSLWTGTGGVRTEAFF. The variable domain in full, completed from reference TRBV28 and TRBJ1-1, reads DVKVTQSSRYLVKRTGEKVFLECVQDMDHENMFWYRQDPGLGLRLIYFSYDVKMKEKGDIPEGYSVSREKKERFSLILESASTNQTSMYLCASSLWTGTGGVRTEAFFGQGTRLTVV.